These 19 T cell receptor beta chains were sequenced from one sample in a study of CD8 T cells in Susac syndrome. cDNA came from around 0.5 to 1 ug RNA primed by random hexamers. TCRdb reanalysed the immunoSEQ multiplex PCR reads using MiXCR and keeps one entry per CDR3 protein. Of approximately 190,000 distinct CDR3 sequences listed, approximately 95% were seen once; the top ten hold less than 0.2%. Sequencing was performed on CD8+ T cells from PBMCs. These receptors all stem from a human donor with Susac syndrome.

The genes are TRBV30 and TRBJ2-2; D not certain. CDR3 length: 12 residues. In germline, CDR1 is GTSNPN, CDR2 SVGIG (reference sequence). The ends were cut back, 4 bases at V and 1 base at J, with 4 bases in the middle. CDR3 DNA sequence: TGTGCCTGGACAGAGAACACCGGGGAGCTGTTTTTT. As protein: CAWTENTGELFF.

This chain joins TRBV6-1 and TRBJ1-2; D gene ambiguous. CDR1 and CDR2 from the germline V gene are MNHNS and SASEGT. Trimming cost V 8 bases and J 3 bases, with 13 bases left between them. The CDR3 is 13 amino acids. The CDR3 here is CASRRPLDYGYTF. The CDR3 DNA reads TGTGCCAGCCGTCGGCCGTTGGACTATGGCTACACCTTC.

The rearrangement uses TRBV12-5 and TRBJ2-5; D uncertain. CDR3 length: 13 residues. Trimming stripped 7 bases from V and 5 bases from J, with 14 bases between. Per germline, CDR1 LGHNT and CDR2 FRNRAP. The DNA of the CDR3 is TGTGCTAGTGCCCAGGTAAATCAGGAGACCCAGTACTTC. Translating gives CASAQVNQETQYF.

Points on this clonotype: The junction does not match germline at one end; this may be a read error. The chain carries TRBV2 and TRBJ2-5, with TRBD2 identical over 9 bases. The CDR3 extends over 16 amino acids. Germline CDR1 and CDR2: SNHLY and FYNNEI. CDR3 sequence reads: CAGSSGLAGLQETQYF. The CDR3 coding sequence is TGTGCCGGCAGCAGTGGGCTAGCGGGGCTCCAAGAGACCCAGTACTTC. Combining the CDR3 with reference TRBV2 and TRBJ2-5 gives the whole variable domain EPEVTQTPSHQVTQMGQEVILRCVPISNHLYFYWYRQILGQKVEFLVSFYNNEISEKSEIFDDQFSVERPDGSNFTLKIRSTKLEDSAMYFCAGSSGLAGLQETQYFGPGTRLLVL.

The chain recombines TRBV11-2 with TRBJ2-7; 7 bases align to TRBD1. In germline, CDR1 is SGHAT, CDR2 FQNNGV. V lost 5 bases to trimming and J lost 5 bases; unmatched junction nucleotides: 15. The CDR3 has 16 residues. The CDR3 DNA follows: TGTGCCAGCAGCCTAGCAGGTGGGACAGTAAAGCACGAGCAGTACTTC. Its protein is CASSLAGGTVKHEQYF.

The chain is built from TRBV7-8 and TRBJ2-3, with 10 bases lining up with TRBD2. V trimming: 5 bases; J trimming: 2 bases; junction bases outside the gene matches: 7. This CDR3 is built from 16 residues. The germline V gene has CDR1 SGHVS and CDR2 FQNEAQ. In DNA, the CDR3 is TGTGCCAGCAGCCAACTAGCGGGGTTCTCCACAGATACGCAGTATTTT. This sequence encodes CASSQLAGFSTDTQYF.

The V call is TRBV18, the J call TRBJ1-2; D not resolved. There are 13 residues in the CDR3. Trimming cost V 3 bases and J 4 bases, with 9 bases left between them. The germline V gene encodes CDR1 KGHSH and CDR2 LQKENI. The CDR3 coding sequence is TGTGCCAGCTCACCTCAAGGTCCCTATGGCTACACCTTC. This gives the protein CASSPQGPYGYTF.

The chain is built from TRBV6-5 and TRBJ1-1, with D possibly TRBD1 on 5 matching bases. Germline V gene lookup returns CDR1 MNHEY and CDR2 SVGAGI. The V end lost 0 bases, the J end lost 5 bases, and 22 bases lay between the germline ends. The CDR3 length is 18 residues. The CDR3 protein is CASSYSEGYVERGTEAFF. CDR3 DNA sequence: TGTGCCAGCAGTTACTCGGAGGGGTATGTTGAACGCGGGACTGAAGCTTTCTTT.

This chain connects TRBV5-4 to TRBJ1-4; D not resolved. This CDR3 comprises 16 residues. Per the germline V gene, CDR1 is SGHNT and CDR2 is YYREEE (reference sequence). The V end lost 3 bases, the J end lost 0 bases, and 12 bases lay between the germline ends. CDR3 protein: CASSSEFEATNEKLFF. The CDR3 DNA reads TGTGCCAGCAGCTCCGAGTTCGAAGCAACTAATGAAAAACTGTTTTTT.

V usage is TRBV18 and J usage is TRBJ1-2; maybe TRBD1 (5 bases). The ends were cut back, 5 bases at V and 8 bases at J, with 15 bases in the middle. Germline CDR1 KGHSH, CDR2 LQKENI. The CDR3 is made up of 13 amino acids. The CDR3 here is CASSVAGTEGYTF. As DNA, the CDR3 is TGTGCCAGCTCAGTGGCAGGGACGGAAGGCTACACCTTC. Looking up the rest from reference TRBV18 and TRBJ1-2 gives the full variable domain: NAGVMQNPRHLVRRRGQEARLRCSPMKGHSHVYWYRQLPEEGLKFMVYLQKENIIDESGMPKERFSAEFPKEGPSILRIQQVVRGDSAAYFCASSVAGTEGYTFGSGTRLTVV.

This clonotype has a single count. The chain links TRBV4-1 to TRBJ2-7, with D possibly matching TRBD1 (6 bases). CDR1 and CDR2 from the germline V gene are MGHRA and YSYEKL. This CDR3 spans 18 amino acids. Trimming removed 2 bases from V and 0 bases from J, with 20 bases in between. The CDR3 sequence: CASSQQDTGQLSSYEQYF. The CDR3 DNA is TGCGCCAGCAGCCAACAAGATACGGGACAATTGAGCTCCTACGAGCAGTACTTC.

The chain recombines TRBV19 with TRBJ2-5, with D possibly TRBD1 on 6 matching bases. Germline CDR1 and CDR2: LNHDA and SQIVND (reference sequence). This CDR3 has 15 amino acids. V dropped 2 bases and J dropped 2 bases, with 12 bases sitting between them. The CDR3 sequence: CASSILGTSQETQYF. As DNA, the CDR3 is TGTGCCAGTAGTATACTGGGGACATCACAAGAGACCCAGTACTTC.

The chain carries TRBV5-6 and TRBJ2-7, with 8 bases fitting TRBD1. This CDR3 is 15 amino acids long. J gave up 4 bases and V 2 bases, and 8 bases lay outside the gene matches. Germline V lookup: CDR1 SGHDT, CDR2 YYEEEE. CDR3 sequence: CASSFGTGTTYEQYF. The CDR3 bases are TGTGCCAGCAGCTTTGGGACAGGCACTACTTACGAGCAGTACTTC.

This clonotype was found a few times. The gene calls are TRBV3-1 and TRBJ2-5; D tentatively reads TRBD1 or TRBD2 (6 bases each). The CDR3 has 15 amino acids. The germline gives CDR1 LGHDT, CDR2 YNNKEL (reference sequence). V lost 0 bases and J lost 5, with 13 bases in between. CDR3 sequence (DNA): TGTGCCAGCAGCCAAGATTCAGGAGGGGGGGAGACCCAGTACTTC. Its translation: CASSQDSGGGETQYF.

The gene calls are TRBV5-1 and TRBJ1-4; D is ambiguous. This CDR3 has 14 amino acids. Looked up from germline, CDR1 is SGHRS and CDR2 is YFSETQ. The germline V and J ends were trimmed by 0 bases and 6 bases, with 9 bases remaining between them. This chain's CDR3 is CASSLVDGDEKLFF. Here the CDR3 DNA reads TGCGCCAGCAGCTTGGTGGACGGCGATGAAAAACTGTTTTTT.

The V call is TRBV6-5, the J call TRBJ1-1; TRBD1 matches at 8 bases. CDR1 MNHEY and CDR2 SVGAGI come from the germline V gene. The CDR3 is made up of 13 amino acids. CDR3 residues: CAAQGALGNEAFF. For the CDR3, the DNA is TGTGCGGCGCAGGGGGCGCTTGGTAATGAAGCTTTCTTT.

V and J are TRBV2 and TRBJ2-1; TRBD2 matches at 7 bases. The CDR3 is made up of 13 amino acids. With V trimmed by 8 bases and J by 5 bases, 6 bases remained unmatched. CDR1 is SNHLY, CDR2 FYNNEI, per germline. CDR3: CASGLEIDNEQFF. As DNA, the CDR3 is TGTGCCAGCGGACTAGAAATCGACAATGAGCAGTTCTTC.

The chain joins TRBV5-4 to TRBJ1-1; TRBD1 matches at 10 bases. The CDR3 length is 14 residues. In germline, CDR1 is SGHNT, CDR2 YYREEE (reference sequence). V lost 5 bases, J lost 5 bases, and 6 bases stayed unmatched. CDR3 residues: CASSWDRGRTEAFF. The CDR3 DNA follows: TGTGCCAGCAGTTGGGACAGGGGAAGGACTGAAGCTTTCTTT.

The chain has TRBV27 and TRBJ2-7; TRBD2 agrees at 12 bases. This CDR3 is 16 amino acids long. With 6 bases clipped from V and 6 bases from J, the junction kept 12 bases outside the gene matches. Germline V lookup: CDR1 MNHEY, CDR2 SMNVEV (reference sequence). CDR3 loop: CASSPQGASGGGEQYF. The CDR3 DNA sequence: TGTGCCAGCAGCCCACAGGGGGCTAGCGGGGGGGGCGAGCAGTACTTC.